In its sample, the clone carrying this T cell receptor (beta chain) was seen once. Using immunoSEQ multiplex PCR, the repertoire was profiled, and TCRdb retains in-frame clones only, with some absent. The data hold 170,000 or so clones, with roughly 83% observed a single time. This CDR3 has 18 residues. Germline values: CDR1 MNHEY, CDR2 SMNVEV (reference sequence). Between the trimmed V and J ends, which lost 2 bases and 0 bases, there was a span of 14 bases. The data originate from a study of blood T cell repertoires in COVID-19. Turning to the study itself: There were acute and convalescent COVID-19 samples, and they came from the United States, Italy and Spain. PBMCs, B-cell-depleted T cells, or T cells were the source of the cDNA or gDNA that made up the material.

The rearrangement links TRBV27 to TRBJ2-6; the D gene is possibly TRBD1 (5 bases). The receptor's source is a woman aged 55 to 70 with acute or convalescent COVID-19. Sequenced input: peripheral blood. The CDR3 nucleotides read TGTGCCAGCAGTTTACGGGTCAGGACAAACTCTGGGGCCAACGTCCTGACTTTC. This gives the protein CASSLRVRTNSGANVLTF.